This T cell receptor (beta chain) was sequenced during a study of naive and memory T cell subsets. Amplification of ligated cDNA took four PCR rounds with SP2 and nested alpha and beta constant primers. Alpha and beta constant region primers primed reverse transcription for blood and skin samples. TCRdb redid the calling of the 5' RACE reads with MiXCR, one entry per CDR3 protein. Among some 60,000 distinct CDR3 sequences, around 8% were seen once, and the ten largest hold approximately 9.7%. The library had UMIs added by 3' ligation of an oligonucleotide to TCR cDNA. Adult healthy volunteers gave 2.5 ml peripheral blood for whole-blood RNA. Input was about 1 to 1,100 ng of DNase-treated total RNA without cell sorting. V lost 4 bases and J 4 bases, leaving 12 bases between the germline ends. Germline V gene sequence: CDR1 SGHDT, CDR2 YYEEEE. The CDR3 has 14 residues.

The chain links TRBV5-6 to TRBJ1-5, with TRBD1 as a possible D gene (5 bases). This receptor was identified in a female donor in good health. CDR3: CASSMGLVNQPQHF. The CDR3 DNA reads TGTGCCAGCAGCATGGGACTTGTGAATCAGCCCCAGCATTTT.